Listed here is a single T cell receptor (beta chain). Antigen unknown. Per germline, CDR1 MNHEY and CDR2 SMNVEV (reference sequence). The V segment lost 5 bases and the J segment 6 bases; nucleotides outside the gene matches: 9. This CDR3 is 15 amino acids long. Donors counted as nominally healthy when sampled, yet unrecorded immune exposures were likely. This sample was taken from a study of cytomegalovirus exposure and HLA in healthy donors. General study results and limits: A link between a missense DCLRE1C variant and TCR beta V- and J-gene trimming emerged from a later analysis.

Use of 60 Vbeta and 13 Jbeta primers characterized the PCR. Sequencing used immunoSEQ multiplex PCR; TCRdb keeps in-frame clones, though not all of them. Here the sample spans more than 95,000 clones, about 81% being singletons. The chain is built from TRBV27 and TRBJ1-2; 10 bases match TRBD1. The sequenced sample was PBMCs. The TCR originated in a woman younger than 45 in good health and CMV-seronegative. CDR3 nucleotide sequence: TGTGCCAGCAGTAACTACGGGACAGGGGAAAATGGCTACACCTTC. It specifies CASSNYGTGENGYTF.